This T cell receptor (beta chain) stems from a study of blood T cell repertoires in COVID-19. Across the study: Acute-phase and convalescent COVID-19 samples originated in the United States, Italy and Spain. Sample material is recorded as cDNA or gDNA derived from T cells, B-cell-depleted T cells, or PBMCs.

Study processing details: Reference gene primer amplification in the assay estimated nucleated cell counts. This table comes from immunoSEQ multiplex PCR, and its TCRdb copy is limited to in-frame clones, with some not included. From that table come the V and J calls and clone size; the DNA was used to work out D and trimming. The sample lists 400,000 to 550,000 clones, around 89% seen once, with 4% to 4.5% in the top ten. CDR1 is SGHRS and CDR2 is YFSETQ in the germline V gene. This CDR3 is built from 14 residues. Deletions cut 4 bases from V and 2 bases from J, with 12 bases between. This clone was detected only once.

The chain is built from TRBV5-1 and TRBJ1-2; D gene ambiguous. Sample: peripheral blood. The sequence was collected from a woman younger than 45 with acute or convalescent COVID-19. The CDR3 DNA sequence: TGCGCCAGCAGCGTCACTTCCGTCAACTATGGCTACACCTTC. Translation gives CASSVTSVNYGYTF.